What follows is one T cell receptor (beta chain) and its context. Its antigen is not identified. The entry originates in a study of CD8 T cells in ankylosing spondylitis. General observations from the study: Clones linked to disease were reported to show significant enrichment in matched ankylosing spondylitis synovial fluid. Disease-associated clones were CD8+ and fairly uncommon in peripheral blood.

The CDR3 loop spans 14 amino acids. The ends lost 7 bases at V and 2 bases at J; junction bases unmatched: 8. Making the TCR beta libraries involved quantitative 5'-RACE with molecular barcodes. In TCRdb, the 5' RACE reads were re-called with MiXCR into one record per CDR3 protein. The sample yields some 250,000 distinct CDR3 sequences, approximately 24% seen once. This chain uses TRBV12-3 or TRBV12-4 with TRBJ2-7; 7 bases line up with TRBD1. Sequencing was carried out using blood, either unsorted or a sorted T cell fraction (not recorded which). The receptor was derived from a male donor with ankylosing spondylitis or in good health (not recorded which). The CDR3 protein is CASTHGTVTYEQYF. DNA for the CDR3: TGTGCCAGCACCCATGGGACAGTTACCTACGAGCAGTACTTC.